The 25 T cell receptor beta chains listed next were all sequenced from one sample in a study of blood T cell repertoires in COVID-19. Clones were sequenced by immunoSEQ multiplex PCR, and TCRdb holds only the in-frame ones, with some missing. This sample carries about 70,000 clones, approximately 90% of them seen once, and the ten largest clones take 5.5% to 7%. The specimen was peripheral blood. The receptors derive from a woman between 65 and 79 years old with acute or convalescent COVID-19.

The chain couples TRBV7-2 to TRBJ2-7; 13 nucleotides agree with TRBD2. Germline assignment: CDR1 SGHTA and CDR2 FQGNSA. This CDR3 is built from 14 residues. J gave up 6 bases and V 5 bases, and 4 bases lay outside the gene matches. The CDR3 is CASSGTSGIGEQYF. CDR3 DNA sequence: TGTGCCAGCAGCGGGACTAGCGGGATTGGCGAGCAGTACTTC. The variable domain in full, completed from reference TRBV7-2 and TRBJ2-7, reads GAGVSQSPSNKVTEKGKDVELRCDPISGHTALYWYRQSLGQGLEFLIYFQGNSAPDKSGLPSDRFSAERTGGSVSTLTIQRTQQEDSAVYLCASSGTSGIGEQYFGPGTRLTVT.

The gene calls are TRBV12-5 and TRBJ1-1; D perhaps matches TRBD1 (6 bases). Trimming pared 2 bases from V and 4 bases from J, leaving 11 bases between. The CDR3 sequence is 14 residues long. The V gene's germline CDR1 is LGHNT and CDR2 FRNRAP. CDR3: CASGLPDRRTEAFF. In DNA form, the CDR3 reads TGTGCTAGTGGTTTGCCTGACAGGCGCACTGAAGCTTTCTTT.

J is TRBJ1-2 and V is TRBV19; TRBD1 aligns across 7 bases. The junction had 16 bases not matched to a gene; V was cut back by 5 bases and J by 13 bases. The CDR3 covers 14 residues. CDR1 is LNHDA and CDR2 is SQIVND in the germline V gene (reference sequence). CDR3 region: CASSWTRDSGGSTF. In DNA form, the CDR3 reads TGTGCCAGTAGTTGGACACGGGACAGCGGGGGAAGCACCTTC.

CDR3 bases: TGTGCCAGCATGTCGGAAAAACTGTTTTTT. Residues: CASMSEKLFF. This chain joins TRBV28 and TRBJ1-4; D uncertain. CDR3 length: 10 amino acids. V dropped 7 bases and J dropped 8 bases, with 5 bases sitting between them. Germline CDR1 MDHEN, CDR2 SYDVKM.

The chain carries TRBV9 and TRBJ2-4; 9 bases fit TRBD2. V lost 0 bases and J lost 8; bases outside the gene matches: 3. The CDR3 sequence is 14 residues long. Germline V gene sequence: CDR1 SGDLS, CDR2 YYNGEE. CDR3 coding DNA: TGTGCCAGCAGCGTAGAGGCGGGAGGGTACATTCAGTACTTC. It translates to CASSVEAGGYIQYF.

In nucleotides, the CDR3 is TGTGCCAGCAGTAGGACAGGGGTGAACACTGAAGCTTTCTTT. Encoded protein: CASSRTGVNTEAFF. V and J are TRBV27 and TRBJ1-1; TRBD1 aligns across 9 bases. The CDR3 consists of 14 residues. Looked up from germline, CDR1 is MNHEY and CDR2 is SMNVEV (reference sequence). J was trimmed by 0 bases and V by 5 bases; bases with no gene match: 1.

The chain carries TRBV14 and TRBJ1-2; 7 nucleotides line up with TRBD1. This CDR3 has 14 residues. Germline loops: CDR1 SGHDN, CDR2 FVKESK. V lost 5 bases to trimming and J lost 4 bases; unmatched junction nucleotides: 7. DNA for the CDR3: TGTGCCAGCAGCTTCTCAGGGGGTATCTATGGCTACACCTTC. This encodes CASSFSGGIYGYTF. Full variable domain (rest looked up from reference TRBV14 and TRBJ1-2): EAGVTQFPSHSVIEKGQTVTLRCDPISGHDNLYWYRRVMGKEIKFLLHFVKESKQDESGMPNNRFLAERTGGTYSTLKVQPAELEDSGVYFCASSFSGGIYGYTFGSGTRLTVV.

This chain joins TRBV28 and TRBJ1-6; D possibly corresponds to TRBD1 (6 bases). The germline CDR1 and CDR2 sequences are MDHEN and SYDVKM. V shed 5 bases and J shed 8 bases, with 10 bases lying between them. CDR3 length: 13 residues. The CDR3 DNA is TGTGCCAGCAGTGGGGACATGGATTCACCCCTCCACTTT. This codes for CASSGDMDSPLHF. Drawing the rest from reference TRBV28 and TRBJ1-6, the complete variable domain is DVKVTQSSRYLVKRTGEKVFLECVQDMDHENMFWYRQDPGLGLRLIYFSYDVKMKEKGDIPEGYSVSREKKERFSLILESASTNQTSMYLCASSGDMDSPLHFGNGTRLTVT.

V gene TRBV28 combines with J gene TRBJ1-1; no clear D gene. Trimming removed 8 bases at V and 2 bases at J, with 18 bases between. The CDR3 totals 15 residues. Looked up from germline, CDR1 is MDHEN and CDR2 is SYDVKM. CDR3 sequence reads: CASGLIGVGNTEAFF. CDR3 sequence (DNA): TGTGCCAGCGGACTCATTGGGGTGGGAAACACTGAAGCTTTCTTT. The complete variable domain, with remaining parts taken from reference TRBV28 and TRBJ1-1, reads DVKVTQSSRYLVKRTGEKVFLECVQDMDHENMFWYRQDPGLGLRLIYFSYDVKMKEKGDIPEGYSVSREKKERFSLILESASTNQTSMYLCASGLIGVGNTEAFFGQGTRLTVV.

This clone has a handful of counts. The rearrangement links TRBV3-1 (or the pseudogene TRBV3-2) to TRBJ1-2; D remains ambiguous. Trimming removed 2 bases from V and 4 bases from J, with 8 bases in between. CDR3 size: 13 residues. Germline CDR1 and CDR2: LGHDT and YNNKEL (reference sequence). CDR3 region: CASSQPGAYGYTF. For the CDR3, the DNA is TGTGCCAGCAGCCAACCGGGAGCCTATGGCTACACCTTC.

The J gene is TRBJ1-5, the V gene TRBV14; possible D gene TRBD1, 6 bases. V was shortened by 3 bases and J by 4 bases, with 10 bases between the two germline ends. This CDR3 spans 14 amino acids. Germline V gives CDR1 SGHDN, CDR2 FVKESK. DNA of the CDR3: TGTGCCAGCAGCCACAGGGGTCGGAATCAGCCCCAGCATTTT. As protein: CASSHRGRNQPQHF.

This clone was observed once. The chain has TRBV6-5 and TRBJ1-2; TRBD1 aligns across 10 bases. After removal of 6 bases from V and 8 bases from J, the junction contained 6 bases not matched to a gene. From germline, CDR1 is MNHEY and CDR2 SVGAGI. This CDR3 region has 13 residues. CDR3 DNA: TGTGCCAGCAGCTCCGGGACAGGGGACGGCTACACCTTC. Its protein is CASSSGTGDGYTF.

CDR3 amino acids: CASSSFYEQYF. As DNA, the CDR3 is TGTGCCAGCAGCTCATTCTACGAGCAGTACTTC. This chain connects TRBV5-6 to TRBJ2-7; D uncertain. Trimming took off 3 bases at V and 3 bases at J, with 4 bases between the two ends. This CDR3 is built from 11 residues. Germline assignment: CDR1 SGHDT and CDR2 YYEEEE.

The chain carries TRBV27 and TRBJ1-6; the match to TRBD1 covers 8 bases. Per the germline V gene, CDR1 is MNHEY and CDR2 is SMNVEV (reference sequence). The CDR3 length is 14 residues. J gave up 8 bases and V 6 bases, and 6 bases lay outside the gene matches. CDR3 nucleotide sequence: TGTGCCAGCAGAGGACAGGGATGGGATTCACCCCTCCACTTT. It yields the protein CASRGQGWDSPLHF.

The genes are TRBV19 and TRBJ2-3; maybe TRBD2 (5 bases). Deletions cut 4 bases from V and 0 bases from J, with 11 bases between. The germline gives CDR1 LNHDA, CDR2 SQIVND (reference sequence). This CDR3 has 15 amino acids. CDR3 amino acids: CASSRDGGSTDTQYF. CDR3 DNA sequence: TGTGCCAGTAGTAGAGACGGCGGGAGCACAGATACGCAGTATTTT.

This chain links TRBV7-8 with TRBJ1-3, with D possibly TRBD1 on 5 matching bases. The CDR3 consists of 13 residues. Germline V gene data show CDR1 as SGHVS and CDR2 as FQNEAQ. Trimming removed 4 bases from V and 8 bases from J, with 12 bases in between. In nucleotides, the CDR3 is TGTGCCAGCAGCTACGACGGGGGAGACACCATATATTTT. Its protein is CASSYDGGDTIYF. Complete variable domain (other parts from reference TRBV7-8 and TRBJ1-3): GAGVSQSPRYKVAKRGQDVALRCDPISGHVSLFWYQQALGQGPEFLTYFQNEAQLDKSGLPSDRFFAERPEGSVSTLKIQRTQQEDSAVYLCASSYDGGDTIYFGEGSWLTVV.

The V and J genes are TRBV2 and TRBJ2-3, with 7 bases fitting TRBD1. CDR1 and CDR2 (germline): SNHLY, FYNNEI. The CDR3 totals 11 residues. Trimming cost V 9 bases and J 4 bases; bases outside gene matches: 1. The DNA of the CDR3 is TGTGCCAGTAGGGGGCCAGATACGCAGTATTTT. It yields the protein CASRGPDTQYF.

The chain uses TRBV28 and TRBJ2-6; 9 bases line up with TRBD1. The CDR3 has 16 amino acids. With 5 bases clipped from V and 0 bases from J, the junction kept 2 bases outside the gene matches. In germline, CDR1 is MDHEN, CDR2 SYDVKM. CDR3 sequence reads: CASSVTGGSGANVLTF. The CDR3 DNA reads TGTGCCAGCAGTGTGACAGGGGGCTCTGGGGCCAACGTCCTGACTTTC.

This chain joins TRBV11-1 and TRBJ2-1; TRBD2 agrees at 11 bases. The germline V gene has CDR1 SGHAT and CDR2 FQDESV (reference sequence). The length of the CDR3 is 14 residues. The junction had 3 bases not matched to a gene; V was cut back by 3 bases and J by 8 bases. This CDR3 reads CASSFSGRVDEQFF. DNA of the CDR3: TGTGCCAGCAGCTTTAGCGGGAGGGTGGATGAGCAGTTCTTC.

J is TRBJ1-5 and V is TRBV5-8, with D hard to call. CDR1 SGHTS and CDR2 YDEGEE come from the germline V gene. This CDR3 spans 14 amino acids. The V and J ends lost 1 base and 7 bases respectively, with 12 bases between them. In DNA form, the CDR3 reads TGTGCCAGCAGCTTGTGGGGAGTCGCCCAGCCCCAGCATTTT. Its translation: CASSLWGVAQPQHF.

The chain links TRBV7-3 to TRBJ2-1; 7 positions match TRBD2. With 4 bases clipped from V and 5 bases from J, the junction kept 2 bases outside the gene matches. The CDR3 covers 13 residues. The germline CDR1 and CDR2 sequences are SGHTA and FQGTGA. In DNA, the CDR3 is TGTGCCAGCAGCTCGGGACTAAACAATGAGCAGTTCTTC. This gives the protein CASSSGLNNEQFF. Drawing the rest from reference TRBV7-3 and TRBJ2-1, the complete variable domain is GAGVSQTPSNKVTEKGKYVELRCDPISGHTALYWYRQSLGQGPEFLIYFQGTGAADDSGLPNDRFFAVRPEGSVSTLKIQRTERGDSAVYLCASSSGLNNEQFFGPGTRLTVL.

The chain combines TRBV24-1 with TRBJ2-1; the match to TRBD1 covers 9 bases. V shed 1 base, J shed 2 bases, and the junction held 2 bases outside the gene matches. The CDR3 spans 16 residues. Germline CDR1 and CDR2: KGHDR and SFDVKD. CDR3: CATSDFGTGPYNEQFF. CDR3 DNA sequence: TGTGCCACCAGTGATTTCGGGACAGGGCCCTACAATGAGCAGTTCTTC.

This sequence joins TRBV3-1 (or the pseudogene TRBV3-2) and TRBJ1-1, with 7 bases identical to TRBD1. The CDR3 spans 17 residues. V lost 0 bases, J lost 8 bases, and 15 bases stayed unmatched. The germline V gene encodes CDR1 LGHDT and CDR2 YNNKEL (reference sequence). CDR3 coding DNA: TGTGCCAGCAGCCAAGACCCCCAACAGGGGTATGTACAGGAAGCTTTCTTT. It translates to CASSQDPQQGYVQEAFF.

The V and J genes are TRBV7-9 and TRBJ1-2, with D possibly TRBD1 on 5 matching bases. Per the germline V gene, CDR1 is SEHNR and CDR2 is FQNEAQ (reference sequence). Trimming removed 5 bases from V and 2 bases from J, with 12 bases in between. The CDR3 has 14 amino acids. This CDR3 is CASSGQTANYGYTF. The CDR3 nucleotides read TGTGCCAGCAGCGGTCAGACAGCGAACTATGGCTACACCTTC.

This rearrangement joins TRBV27 to TRBJ1-4; 9 bases map to TRBD1. This CDR3 has 16 residues. J was trimmed by 7 bases and V by 5 bases; bases with no gene match: 11. Germline CDR1 reads MNHEY; CDR2 reads SMNVEV (reference sequence). CDR3 nucleotides: TGTGCCAGCAGTGCAGACGACAGGGGGTATAGTGAAAAACTGTTTTTT. Protein: CASSADDRGYSEKLFF.